The rows below give T cell receptor beta chains drawn from one sample of a study of control samples from healthy donors and cancer patients. Sequenced by immunoSEQ multiplex PCR; TCRdb stores in-frame clones only, minus some. The table has more than 140,000 clones, around 94% seen once. Sequenced material: blood. The receptors stem from a man in his forties or fifties in good health. The CDR3 runs from the conserved cysteine through the conserved F or W. Fields, in order: D gene, V gene, J gene, clone size, CDR3 DNA, CDR3 protein. The D gene is left open where the match is weak. Rows give clone size only sometimes, using once, few, many, or a class for an expanded clone.

d_call: TRBD1; v_call: TRBV19; j_call: TRBJ2-7; clone_size: .; cdr3_nt: TGTGCCAGTAGTATAGATAGTTTTTCGGGACAGGCCGCCTCTTCCTACGAGCAGTACTTC; cdr3_aa: CASSIDSFSGQAASSYEQYF
d_call: TRBD2; v_call: TRBV9; j_call: TRBJ2-5; clone_size: .; cdr3_nt: TGTGCCAGCAGCGATGGGGGGGCTAGCGGGAGTGTATATGAGACCCAGTACTTC; cdr3_aa: CASSDGGASGSVYETQYF
d_call: .; v_call: TRBV28; j_call: TRBJ1-2; clone_size: .; cdr3_nt: TGTGCCAGCAGTTTCCCGACGAATCAGGGTAATGGCTACACCTTC; cdr3_aa: CASSFPTNQGNGYTF
d_call: TRBD1; v_call: TRBV19; j_call: TRBJ1-1; clone_size: .; cdr3_nt: TGTGCCAGTAGAATCGACAGGGACACTGAAGCTTTCTTT; cdr3_aa: CASRIDRDTEAFF
d_call: .; v_call: TRBV4-1; j_call: TRBJ1-4; clone_size: .; cdr3_nt: TGCGCCAGCAGCCAAGTCGCGGGGGGAAATGAAAAACTGTTTTTT; cdr3_aa: CASSQVAGGNEKLFF
d_call: .; v_call: TRBV28; j_call: TRBJ2-7; clone_size: .; cdr3_nt: TGTGCCAGCAGTCCCATGATGGGGACGAGGACTCCCGAGCAGTACTTC; cdr3_aa: CASSPMMGTRTPEQYF
d_call: .; v_call: TRBV28; j_call: TRBJ2-7; clone_size: once; cdr3_nt: TGTGCCAGCAGCTCGTTTGGGGGGAGGCCTTACGAGCAGTACTTC; cdr3_aa: CASSSFGGRPYEQYF
d_call: TRBD1; v_call: TRBV4-1; j_call: TRBJ2-1; clone_size: .; cdr3_nt: TGCGCCAGCAGCCATAGGACAGGGAACAATGAGCAGTTCTTC; cdr3_aa: CASSHRTGNNEQFF
d_call: .; v_call: TRBV6-2/TRBV6-3; j_call: TRBJ1-5; clone_size: .; cdr3_nt: TGTGCCAGCAGTTACTCGGAGCAGGGGCGGACCATGCTTGTGGTAAATCAGCCCCAGCATTTT; cdr3_aa: CASSYSEQGRTMLVVNQPQHF
d_call: .; v_call: TRBV6-5; j_call: TRBJ1-1; clone_size: .; cdr3_nt: TGTGCCAGCAGTTACACAAGGCAGAACACTGAAGCTTTCTTT; cdr3_aa: CASSYTRQNTEAFF
d_call: TRBD1; v_call: TRBV5-5; j_call: TRBJ2-7; clone_size: .; cdr3_nt: TGTGCCAGCAGCCAGTCGACAGGGACGGGGGAGCAGTACTTC; cdr3_aa: CASSQSTGTGEQYF
d_call: .; v_call: TRBV11-2; j_call: TRBJ1-1; clone_size: .; cdr3_nt: TGTGCCAGCAGCTTCCGCAGGGGCACTGAAGCTTTCTTT; cdr3_aa: CASSFRRGTEAFF
d_call: .; v_call: TRBV19; j_call: TRBJ1-2; clone_size: .; cdr3_nt: TGTGCCAGTAGTAGTCGTATGGACGGCTATGGCTACACCTTC; cdr3_aa: CASSSRMDGYGYTF
d_call: TRBD1; v_call: TRBV18; j_call: TRBJ2-7; clone_size: .; cdr3_nt: TGTGCCAGCTCGACAGGGGGCCACGAGCAGTACTTC; cdr3_aa: CASSTGGHEQYF
d_call: .; v_call: TRBV4-3; j_call: TRBJ1-1; clone_size: .; cdr3_nt: TGCGCCAGCAGCCAGGGGGACACAGGGATAGGGACTGAAGCTTTCTTT; cdr3_aa: CASSQGDTGIGTEAFF
d_call: TRBD1; v_call: TRBV27; j_call: TRBJ1-4; clone_size: .; cdr3_nt: TGTGCCAGCAGTTTTTCAACAGGGGGCGAAAAACTGTTTTTT; cdr3_aa: CASSFSTGGEKLFF
d_call: .; v_call: TRBV3-1/TRBV3-2; j_call: TRBJ1-6; clone_size: .; cdr3_nt: TGTGCCAGCAGCAGAATCCAGGACTACTATAATTCACCCCTCCACTTT; cdr3_aa: CASSRIQDYYNSPLHF
d_call: .; v_call: TRBV7-2; j_call: TRBJ1-1; clone_size: .; cdr3_nt: TGTGCCAGCAGCTGGGGGGTAGGGAACACTGAAGCTTTCTTT; cdr3_aa: CASSWGVGNTEAFF
d_call: TRBD2; v_call: TRBV27; j_call: TRBJ2-1; clone_size: .; cdr3_nt: TGTGCCAGCAGTTTATCCCACCACCTAGCGGGACGGTGGCAGTTCTTC; cdr3_aa: CASSLSHHLAGRWQFF
d_call: TRBD1; v_call: TRBV19; j_call: TRBJ1-3; clone_size: .; cdr3_nt: TGTGCCAGTACTCCGACCGGGACAGGCGGAAACACCATATATTTT; cdr3_aa: CASTPTGTGGNTIYF
d_call: TRBD1; v_call: TRBV4-1; j_call: TRBJ2-7; clone_size: .; cdr3_nt: TGCGCCAGCAGCCAAGTGGTACAGGGGCCCCACGAGCAGTACTTC; cdr3_aa: CASSQVVQGPHEQYF
d_call: TRBD2; v_call: TRBV6-1; j_call: TRBJ2-3; clone_size: .; cdr3_nt: TGTGCCAGCAGTGAGGGACTAGCGGGAGTTGTTGATACGCAGTATTTT; cdr3_aa: CASSEGLAGVVDTQYF
d_call: .; v_call: TRBV6-5; j_call: TRBJ1-2; clone_size: .; cdr3_nt: TGTGCCAGCAGTTACAACGACTATGGCTACACCTTC; cdr3_aa: CASSYNDYGYTF
d_call: .; v_call: TRBV5-1; j_call: TRBJ1-1; clone_size: .; cdr3_nt: TGCGCCAGCAGCTTGTTCTTTGAAACAGAAGCTTTCTTT; cdr3_aa: CASSLFFETEAFF
d_call: TRBD1; v_call: TRBV6-2/TRBV6-3; j_call: TRBJ1-1; clone_size: once; cdr3_nt: TGTGCCAGCAGTATCGGGACAGTGTTGAACACTGAAGCTTTCTTT; cdr3_aa: CASSIGTVLNTEAFF
d_call: .; v_call: TRBV2; j_call: TRBJ1-3; clone_size: .; cdr3_nt: TGTGCCAGCAGTGGGAGACGAGGAAACGCCATATATTTT; cdr3_aa: CASSGRRGNAIYF
d_call: .; v_call: TRBV12-3/TRBV12-4; j_call: TRBJ1-1; clone_size: .; cdr3_nt: TGTGCCAGCAGAAAAACAGGGTACACTGAAGCTTTCTTT; cdr3_aa: CASRKTGYTEAFF
d_call: .; v_call: TRBV5-1; j_call: TRBJ2-6; clone_size: once; cdr3_nt: TGCGCCAGCAGCCAACTGCTCTCTGGGGCCAACGTCCTGACTTTC; cdr3_aa: CASSQLLSGANVLTF
d_call: .; v_call: TRBV19; j_call: TRBJ2-1; clone_size: .; cdr3_nt: TGTGCCTCAGACCGGGGCGGGGACTACAATGAGCAGTTCTTC; cdr3_aa: CASDRGGDYNEQFF
d_call: .; v_call: TRBV10-2; j_call: TRBJ1-1; clone_size: .; cdr3_nt: TGCGCCAGCACCCCGAGTGGGATAACTGAAGCTTTCTTT; cdr3_aa: CASTPSGITEAFF
d_call: .; v_call: TRBV27; j_call: TRBJ1-1; clone_size: .; cdr3_nt: TGTGCCAGCAGTTTAGGGGCGACGAACACTGAAGCTTTCTTT; cdr3_aa: CASSLGATNTEAFF
d_call: .; v_call: TRBV9; j_call: TRBJ2-1; clone_size: .; cdr3_nt: TGTGTCAGCAGCGTAGGTGAGGGAATTGATGAGCAGTTCTTC; cdr3_aa: CVSSVGEGIDEQFF
d_call: .; v_call: TRBV18; j_call: TRBJ2-1; clone_size: once; cdr3_nt: TGTGCCAGCTCCTTGGGCCTTGGGAATGAGCAGTTCTTC; cdr3_aa: CASSLGLGNEQFF
d_call: .; v_call: TRBV5-1; j_call: TRBJ2-7; clone_size: .; cdr3_nt: TGCGCCAGCAAACAGGAAGGGTCCTACGAGCAGTACTTC; cdr3_aa: CASKQEGSYEQYF
d_call: .; v_call: TRBV5-6; j_call: TRBJ1-2; clone_size: .; cdr3_nt: TGTGCCAGCAGCTTTGAGACAGGATGGGATGGCTACACCTTC; cdr3_aa: CASSFETGWDGYTF
d_call: .; v_call: TRBV19; j_call: TRBJ2-7; clone_size: .; cdr3_nt: TGTGCCAGTATTTCAGGGGCACCCTCCTACGAGCAGTACTTC; cdr3_aa: CASISGAPSYEQYF
d_call: .; v_call: TRBV4-1; j_call: TRBJ1-2; clone_size: .; cdr3_nt: TGCGCCAGCAGCCAAGGGCATCCTACCTATGGCTACACCTTC; cdr3_aa: CASSQGHPTYGYTF
d_call: TRBD2; v_call: TRBV27; j_call: TRBJ2-3; clone_size: .; cdr3_nt: TGTGCCAGCAGTTTATCGGGGCTAGCGGGAGCAGATACGCAGTATTTT; cdr3_aa: CASSLSGLAGADTQYF
d_call: .; v_call: TRBV6-5; j_call: TRBJ1-3; clone_size: once; cdr3_nt: TGTGCCAGCAGAGGTACAGGGAGCTCTGGAAACACCATATATTTT; cdr3_aa: CASRGTGSSGNTIYF
d_call: TRBD1; v_call: TRBV27; j_call: TRBJ1-5; clone_size: .; cdr3_nt: TGTGCCAGCAGTCAGGGGGCGGCTCAGCCCCAGCATTTT; cdr3_aa: CASSQGAAQPQHF
d_call: .; v_call: TRBV6-9; j_call: TRBJ1-2; clone_size: .; cdr3_nt: TGTGCCAGCACTCGGGGCGGCTACACCTTC; cdr3_aa: CASTRGGYTF
d_call: .; v_call: TRBV13; j_call: TRBJ2-1; clone_size: .; cdr3_nt: TGTGCCGTCTCGGACAGACACTACAATGAGCAGTTCTTC; cdr3_aa: CAVSDRHYNEQFF
d_call: .; v_call: TRBV7-3; j_call: TRBJ1-1; clone_size: .; cdr3_nt: TGTGCCAGTGGACAGTTGAACACTGAAGCTTTCTTT; cdr3_aa: CASGQLNTEAFF
d_call: TRBD2; v_call: TRBV27; j_call: TRBJ2-3; clone_size: .; cdr3_nt: TGTGCCAGCAGTTTACGCTCGACTAGCGGGACTGTCACAGATACGCAGTATTTT; cdr3_aa: CASSLRSTSGTVTDTQYF
d_call: .; v_call: TRBV7-6; j_call: TRBJ1-1; clone_size: .; cdr3_nt: TGTGCCAGCAGCTCGGGTCCCAGTGGGGCGAACACTGAAGCTTTCTTT; cdr3_aa: CASSSGPSGANTEAFF
d_call: TRBD1; v_call: TRBV28; j_call: TRBJ2-5; clone_size: .; cdr3_nt: TGTGCCAGCAGTCCTACGTCGGGACAGCAACAAGAGACCCAGTACTTC; cdr3_aa: CASSPTSGQQQETQYF
d_call: .; v_call: TRBV6-2/TRBV6-3; j_call: TRBJ2-7; clone_size: .; cdr3_nt: TGTGCCAGCAGTTACGATAATTTCAGGGTTTTCTACGAGCAGTACTTC; cdr3_aa: CASSYDNFRVFYEQYF
d_call: TRBD1; v_call: TRBV28; j_call: TRBJ2-2; clone_size: .; cdr3_nt: TGTGCCAGCAGTTCTCCCCGACAGGGGGCCTACACCGGGGAGCTGTTTTTT; cdr3_aa: CASSSPRQGAYTGELFF
d_call: .; v_call: TRBV24-1; j_call: TRBJ1-1; clone_size: .; cdr3_nt: TGTGCCACCAGTGACGTGAACACTGAAGCTTTCTTT; cdr3_aa: CATSDVNTEAFF
d_call: .; v_call: TRBV6-5; j_call: TRBJ2-1; clone_size: .; cdr3_nt: TGTGCCAGCAGAAAAAAACCGGGGACAACCGATGAGCAGTTCTTC; cdr3_aa: CASRKKPGTTDEQFF
d_call: TRBD2; v_call: TRBV6-5; j_call: TRBJ2-5; clone_size: once; cdr3_nt: TGTGCCAGCAGCTTGTTAAGCGGGGGAATAGAGACCCAGTACTTC; cdr3_aa: CASSLLSGGIETQYF
d_call: TRBD1; v_call: TRBV27; j_call: TRBJ2-3; clone_size: .; cdr3_nt: TGTGCCAGCAGTTCAACACAGGGGATATCGCAGTATTTT; cdr3_aa: CASSSTQGISQYF
d_call: TRBD2; v_call: TRBV28; j_call: TRBJ2-5; clone_size: .; cdr3_nt: TGTGCCAGCCTCCCCCGGGAGGGAGGAGAGACCCAGTACTTC; cdr3_aa: CASLPREGGETQYF
d_call: .; v_call: TRBV7-8; j_call: TRBJ1-3; clone_size: .; cdr3_nt: TGTGCCAGCAGCTTAGGGATCGGTGGAAACACCATATATTTT; cdr3_aa: CASSLGIGGNTIYF
d_call: TRBD1; v_call: TRBV11-2; j_call: TRBJ1-4; clone_size: .; cdr3_nt: TGTGCCAGCAGCTTAGAGCGAGGGACAGGGACGTTTTTT; cdr3_aa: CASSLERGTGTFF
d_call: .; v_call: TRBV9; j_call: TRBJ2-1; clone_size: .; cdr3_nt: TGTGCCAGCAGCGGGCCGGGGGATGTGGAGCAGTTCTTC; cdr3_aa: CASSGPGDVEQFF